The TCR beta chain described here comes from a study of T cell changes during pregnancy in multiple sclerosis. This clone showed up just once. Germline trimming cut 4 bases from V and 3 bases from J; bases unmatched to any gene: 13. The CDR3 extends over 20 amino acids. CDR1 is SNHLY and CDR2 is FYNNEI in the germline V gene. TCRdb's copy holds only in-frame clones and misses some; the assay was immunoSEQ multiplex PCR. The sample carries about 62,000 clones, 93% recorded once. V is TRBV2 and J is TRBJ2-2; 14 positions match TRBD2. Sequencing used CD8+ T cells from peripheral blood mononuclear cells, obtained in the second trimester of pregnancy. The sequence derives from a female donor with multiple sclerosis, enrolled in a pregnancy study. The CDR3 DNA reads as TGTGCCAGCAGTGTACAGGGACTAGCGGGAGCGTTCTCATACACCGGGGAGCTGTTTTTT. This codes for CASSVQGLAGAFSYTGELFF.